This TCR beta chain originates from a study of T-cell memory formation after mild COVID-19. The CDR3 spans 16 residues. Each CDR3 protein is one row after TCRdb ran MiXCR on the 5' RACE reads. Of over 350,000 distinct CDR3 sequences in the sample, more than 15% are singletons; the top ten hold about 22%. The source of this sequence is a man in his late teens or twenties who had mild COVID-19 (a few samples of this study predate the infection). Cell type and time point are not known. Sequences were obtained from PBMCs or a T cell subset sorted from them (not recorded which). The V call is TRBV21-1, the J call TRBJ1-5; the DNA was not compared with TRBD1, the D call given in the table. TRBV21-1 is a listed pseudogene. CDR3 region: CASSHGRVGGGQPQHF. CDR3 sequence (DNA): TGTGCCAGCAGCCACGGGCGGGTGGGGGGCGGTCAGCCCCAGCATTTT.